The 23 T cell receptor beta chains listed next were all sequenced from one sample in a study of T cell responses to AZD1222 COVID-19 vaccine. Sequenced by immunoSEQ multiplex PCR; TCRdb stores in-frame clones only, minus some. This table has 6,000 to 6,500 clones, around 87% appearing once. The sequencing used peripheral blood, collected 28 days after the second AZD1222 dose. Receptors were obtained from an adult who received the AZD1222 COVID-19 vaccine.

This sequence joins TRBV6-5 and TRBJ2-3; D is ambiguous. Germline V gives CDR1 MNHEY, CDR2 SVGAGI. The CDR3 has 15 residues. Trimming left V 8 bases short and J 4 bases short, with 19 bases between. The CDR3 DNA is TGTGCCAGCTATGTCGGTGCCGGGTTCGCAGATACGCAGTATTTT. It codes for CASYVGAGFADTQYF.

The chain joins TRBV7-8 to TRBJ1-2; a weak D match, TRBD1 (5 bases). This CDR3 has 18 amino acids. The V end was cut by 5 bases, the J end by 5 bases, with 27 bases between. Germline V gene sequence: CDR1 SGHVS, CDR2 FQNEAQ. The chain's CDR3 is CASSPSGGGTTFPYGYTF. In nucleotides, the CDR3 is TGTGCCAGCAGCCCCTCGGGCGGGGGGACCACTTTTCCTTATGGCTACACCTTC.

In its sample, this clone was seen once. V gene TRBV28 combines with J gene TRBJ2-7; D is possibly TRBD2 (6 bases). This CDR3 has 15 residues. The germline gives CDR1 MDHEN, CDR2 SYDVKM. Trimming cost V 5 bases and J 2 bases, with 16 bases left between them. The CDR3 DNA sequence: TGTGCCAGCAGTAGGGACTCGGTTTGGACCTACGAGCAGTACTTC. This sequence encodes CASSRDSVWTYEQYF.

V is TRBV28 and J is TRBJ1-2; the match to TRBD1 covers 8 bases. V gave up 5 bases and J gave up 6 bases; unmatched junction bases: 8. CDR1 and CDR2 (germline): MDHEN, SYDVKM. The CDR3 is 14 residues long. The CDR3 spells CASSPRTGWHGYTF. The CDR3 nucleotides are TGTGCCAGCAGTCCACGGACAGGGTGGCATGGCTACACCTTC.

V and J are TRBV7-8 and TRBJ1-2; D remains ambiguous. This CDR3 has 13 residues. V dropped 8 bases and J dropped 7 bases, with 17 bases sitting between them. Germline CDR1 reads SGHVS; CDR2 reads FQNEAQ. The CDR3 sequence is CASGLGKEGGYTF. Here the CDR3 DNA reads TGTGCCAGCGGTTTGGGGAAAGAGGGTGGCTACACCTTC.

The J gene is TRBJ1-1, the V gene TRBV2; D is unclear. This CDR3 comprises 15 residues. Germline CDR1 and CDR2: SNHLY and FYNNEI. Trimming left V 2 bases short and J 1 base short, with 11 bases between. The DNA of the CDR3 is TGTGCCAGCAGTGAATCCCCAGCGGGGAACACTGAAGCTTTCTTT. It yields the protein CASSESPAGNTEAFF.

Only a few counts were recorded for this clone. The chain uses TRBV28 and TRBJ1-2; TRBD1 is a possible D gene (6 bases). The germline CDR1 and CDR2 sequences are MDHEN and SYDVKM. The CDR3 contains 14 residues. V lost 2 bases and J 5 bases, leaving 12 bases between the germline ends. This CDR3 is CASSLTQGRYGYTF. CDR3 nucleotides: TGTGCCAGCAGTTTAACCCAGGGGCGGTATGGCTACACCTTC.

This chain uses TRBV12-3 or TRBV12-4 with TRBJ2-1; D possibly uses TRBD1 or TRBD2 (5 bases each). This CDR3 is 13 amino acids long. V dropped 3 bases and J dropped 9 bases, with 12 bases sitting between them. The CDR3 loop is CASSFGTLTEQFF. For the CDR3, the DNA is TGTGCCAGCAGTTTCGGGACCCTAACTGAGCAGTTCTTC.

The chain combines TRBV5-1 with TRBJ2-1; D ambiguous. Between the trimmed V and J ends, which lost 6 bases and 3 bases, there was a span of 13 bases. The CDR3 runs 14 residues. Germline V lookup: CDR1 SGHRS, CDR2 YFSETQ. In DNA, the CDR3 is TGCGCCAGCAAGGTCGATACAGACTACAATGAGCAGTTCTTC. Translation: CASKVDTDYNEQFF.

The CDR3 nucleotides are TGTGCCAGCAGTTACTCGCGGGCCCCCATTTGGACCCAGTACTTC. Protein: CASSYSRAPIWTQYF. The rearrangement joins TRBV6-2 or TRBV6-3 to TRBJ2-5; tentatively, D is TRBD2 (5 bases). Trimming stripped 0 bases from V and 7 bases from J, with 15 bases between. Germline CDR1 and CDR2: MNHEY and SVGEGT. The CDR3 has 15 residues.

V is TRBV4-3 and J is TRBJ2-1, with 10 bases matching TRBD2. CDR3 size: 14 residues. V lost 4 bases and J lost 8; bases outside the gene matches: 5. Germline V CDR1 and CDR2: LGHNA, YSLEER. The CDR3 coding sequence is TGCGCCAGCAGCCTCGGACTAGCGGTAGATGAGCAGTTCTTC. It translates to CASSLGLAVDEQFF.

The chain has TRBV7-8 and TRBJ1-6, with D tentatively TRBD1 (5 bases). The CDR3 contains 13 residues. Germline loops: CDR1 SGHVS, CDR2 FQNEAQ. Trimming cost V 3 bases and J 7 bases, with 7 bases left between them. In DNA, the CDR3 is TGTGCCAGCAGCTTTGACAGAAATTCACCCCTCCACTTT. It is translated as CASSFDRNSPLHF.

This chain connects TRBV7-2 to TRBJ1-1, with D perhaps TRBD1 (5 bases). V was clipped by 4 bases and J by 7 bases, with 13 bases between them. The CDR3 sequence is 13 residues long. CDR1 SGHTA and CDR2 FQGNSA come from the germline V gene. The CDR3 DNA sequence: TGTGCCAGCAGCTCCCAGGGAGGAGATGAAGCTTTCTTT. It is translated as CASSSQGGDEAFF. Combining the CDR3 with reference TRBV7-2 and TRBJ1-1 gives the whole variable domain GAGVSQSPSNKVTEKGKDVELRCDPISGHTALYWYRQSLGQGLEFLIYFQGNSAPDKSGLPSDRFSAERTGGSVSTLTIQRTQQEDSAVYLCASSSQGGDEAFFGQGTRLTVV.

This clone was observed a single time. J is TRBJ1-3 and V is TRBV5-1; no reliable D call. The germline V and J ends were trimmed by 5 bases and 3 bases, with 12 bases remaining between them. There are 14 residues in the CDR3. CDR1 and CDR2 (germline): SGHRS, YFSETQ. CDR3 sequence (DNA): TGCGCCAGCAGAGGAAACGGGGATGGAAACACCATATATTTT. The encoded protein is CASRGNGDGNTIYF.

V gene TRBV5-1 combines with J gene TRBJ1-1; 9 positions agree with TRBD1. Germline trimming cut 3 bases from V and 1 base from J; bases unmatched to any gene: 4. There are 15 residues in the CDR3. Per germline, CDR1 SGHRS and CDR2 YFSETQ. CDR3 DNA: TGCGCCAGCAGCTCGGGACAGGGAGAGAACACTGAAGCTTTCTTT. It specifies CASSSGQGENTEAFF.

The V gene is TRBV7-9, the J gene TRBJ2-7, with 8 bases fitting TRBD1. The CDR3 extends over 13 amino acids. Germline assignment: CDR1 SEHNR and CDR2 FQNEAQ (reference sequence). Germline trimming cut 5 bases from V and 10 bases from J; bases unmatched to any gene: 10. The CDR3, as DNA: TGTGCCAGCAGCCCGCGGGACAGGTCGGAACAGTACGTC. It codes for CASSPRDRSEQYV.

The chain links TRBV5-6 to TRBJ1-2; TRBD1 is a possible D gene (6 bases). The ends were cut back, 2 bases at V and 5 bases at J, with 13 bases in the middle. This CDR3 region has 14 residues. CDR1 and CDR2 (germline): SGHDT, YYEEEE. The CDR3: CASSLQGGSYGYTF. The CDR3, as DNA: TGTGCCAGCAGCTTACAGGGAGGCTCGTATGGCTACACCTTC.

The chain carries TRBV11-3 and TRBJ1-1; possibly TRBD1 for D (5 bases). Germline CDR1 reads SGHNT; CDR2 reads YENEEA. Between the trimmed V and J ends, which lost 1 base and 11 bases, there was a span of 11 bases. The CDR3 is 12 residues long. This CDR3 is CASSLGGPGAFF. CDR3 in DNA: TGTGCCAGCAGCTTAGGGGGCCCTGGTGCTTTCTTT. Full variable domain (remainder filled in from reference TRBV11-3 and TRBJ1-1): EAGVVQSPRYKIIEKKQPVAFWCNPISGHNTLYWYLQNLGQGPELLIRYENEEAVDDSQLPKDRFSAERLKGVDSTLKIQPAELGDSAVYLCASSLGGPGAFFGQGTRLTVV.

The V call is TRBV7-9, the J call TRBJ2-2; perhaps D is TRBD1 or TRBD2 (5 bases each). V gave up 5 bases and J gave up 4 bases, with 14 bases separating them. The CDR3 covers 15 residues. Looked up from germline, CDR1 is SEHNR and CDR2 is FQNEAQ (reference sequence). CDR3 sequence reads: CASSTTGRSTGELFF. The DNA of the CDR3 is TGTGCCAGCAGCACCACGGGACGGTCCACCGGGGAGCTGTTTTTT.

V gene TRBV9 combines with J gene TRBJ1-2; TRBD1 is a possible D gene (6 bases). Per germline, CDR1 SGDLS and CDR2 YYNGEE. CDR3 size: 14 residues. Trimming shortened V by 8 bases and J by 8 bases, and 22 bases separated the two germline ends. The CDR3 reads CASHYSEGGEGYTF. In nucleotides, the CDR3 is TGTGCCAGTCACTACTCAGAGGGGGGCGAGGGCTACACCTTC.

Here the CDR3 reads CASSYGAGGITEAFF. CDR3 nucleotides: TGTGCCAGCAGTTACGGCGCCGGGGGCATCACTGAAGCTTTCTTT. This rearrangement joins TRBV6-5 to TRBJ1-1; D may be TRBD1 (6 bases). Germline V gives CDR1 MNHEY, CDR2 SVGAGI. This CDR3 has 15 residues. Trimming cost V 2 bases and J 4 bases, with 14 bases left between them.

The CDR3 nucleotides read TGTGCCAGCAGGGCAAGATACGGGAAGGTAACGGCTTGGCCCCTCCACTTT. Protein product: CASRARYGKVTAWPLHF. The V call is TRBV3-1 (or the pseudogene TRBV3-2), the J call TRBJ1-6; D is undetermined. Germline V gene data show CDR1 as LGHDT and CDR2 as YNNKEL (reference sequence). V gave up 6 bases and J gave up 13 bases, with 28 bases separating them. The CDR3 has 17 residues.

This rearrangement joins TRBV7-2 to TRBJ1-5; D may be TRBD1 (5 bases). Germline CDR1 and CDR2: SGHTA and FQGNSA. The ends were cut back, 5 bases at V and 6 bases at J, with 14 bases in the middle. CDR3 size: 14 residues. The CDR3 is CASSLYLTVQPQHF. The CDR3 DNA sequence: TGTGCCAGCAGCCTCTACCTGACAGTTCAGCCCCAGCATTTT. Drawing the rest from reference TRBV7-2 and TRBJ1-5, the complete variable domain is GAGVSQSPSNKVTEKGKDVELRCDPISGHTALYWYRQSLGQGLEFLIYFQGNSAPDKSGLPSDRFSAERTGGSVSTLTIQRTQQEDSAVYLCASSLYLTVQPQHFGDGTRLSIL.